This TCR beta chain was captured by sequencing in a study of OX40 agonist ivuxolimab in advanced cancers. The CDR3 consists of 15 residues. CDR1 is LNHDA and CDR2 is SQIVND in the germline V gene (reference sequence). Between the trimmed V and J ends, which lost 9 bases and 0 bases, there was a span of 17 bases. Profiled with immunoSEQ multiplex PCR; TCRdb holds only in-frame clones, not every one. Here the sample spans some 140,000 clones, under 95% being singletons. This clone showed up just a few times. The sample in question was CD4+ or CD8+ T cells sorted from blood, obtained in a trial of the OX40 agonist ivuxolimab. The sequence came from an adult with an advanced solid tumor such as melanoma, head and neck, liver or kidney cancer. The J gene is TRBJ1-1, the V gene TRBV19, with D perhaps TRBD1 (5 bases). The CDR3 DNA is TGTGCCAGCACCGTTCGTAACAGGATGAACACTGAAGCTTTCTTT. Translation: CASTVRNRMNTEAFF.